The rows below give T cell receptor beta chains drawn from one sample of a study of cytomegalovirus exposure and HLA in healthy donors. Data came from immunoSEQ multiplex PCR; TCRdb stores just in-frame clones and leaves some out. The profile shows about 160,000 clones, over 80% of them singletons. The sequencing input was PBMCs. Receptors were obtained from a girl under 18 in good health and CMV-seropositive. The conserved cysteine and the conserved F or W are not part of the CDR3 here. Each record gives: clone size, J gene, V gene, CDR3 protein. Clone sizes are given selectively: once, few, many, or a class where the clone is expanded.

>.|TRBJ2-1|TRBV11-2
ASSRGLAGGYNEQF
>.|TRBJ2-3|TRBV27
ASSPTVGGALY
>.|TRBJ2-1|TRBV5-1
ASSFLAGGNSYNEQF
>.|TRBJ2-5|TRBV2
ASSEAQETQY
>.|TRBJ1-5|TRBV7-9
ASSPLGLYQPQH
>.|TRBJ1-2|TRBV4-2
ASSQPDRVGYGYT
>.|TRBJ1-1|TRBV14
ASSGRTGNTEAF
>.|TRBJ2-1|TRBV19
ASSSSGRYNEQF
>.|TRBJ1-4|TRBV28
ASSTSGGGGLAEKLF
>.|TRBJ2-5|TRBV6-5
ASPRDNQETQY
>.|TRBJ2-6|TRBV30
AWGDDRALHFGANVLT
>.|TRBJ1-2|TRBV5-1
ASSSTASYGYT
>.|TRBJ2-3|TRBV25-1
ASSWTGDSTDTQY
>.|TRBJ2-3|TRBV5-1
ASSLGRGDTQY
>few|TRBJ1-2|TRBV19
ASSWPGGNYGYT
>.|TRBJ1-6|TRBV15
ATRAGQNSPLH
>.|TRBJ2-2|TRBV5-1
ASSLAGGVTGELF
>.|TRBJ1-2|TRBV6-1
ASRAGGAVYGYT
>few|TRBJ2-1|TRBV2
ASSRLVLDGEQF
>.|TRBJ1-1|TRBV27
ASSLRQGVGTEAF
>.|TRBJ2-3|TRBV7-3
ASSLNAALRDGTDTQY
>.|TRBJ1-3|TRBV7-9
VSRSQGDGNTIY
>.|TRBJ2-2|TRBV4-2
ASSSRGSGRNTGELF
>.|TRBJ1-2|TRBV12-5
ASGSSAGYGYT
>.|TRBJ2-5|TRBV10-3
AISETGLGETQY
>.|TRBJ2-5|TRBV5-6
ASNLGTGGRRQY
>.|TRBJ2-5|TRBV28
ASSPGGAGGVSVETQY
>.|TRBJ2-2|TRBV11-2
ASSYGLAGAGELF
>.|TRBJ2-7|TRBV27
ASSSRDRGAYEQY
>.|TRBJ1-2|TRBV29-1
SVEDRTLQNSNYGYT
>.|TRBJ1-2|TRBV5-6
ASSIRTGSFINYGYT
>.|TRBJ1-5|TRBV28
ASRPGTGNGYGQPQH
>.|TRBJ2-3|TRBV5-1
ASSLADRPDTQY
>.|TRBJ1-2|TRBV18
ASSPLAEIYGYT
>.|TRBJ1-4|TRBV6-5
ASSRSGEEKLF
>.|TRBJ1-1|TRBV6-5
ASNWDSSNTEAF
>.|TRBJ1-4|TRBV27
ASSPNFEKLF
>.|TRBJ2-7|TRBV27
ASSDRTGFEQY
>.|TRBJ2-7|TRBV29-1
SALPPTGGDEQY
>.|TRBJ2-2|TRBV7-2
ASSSSPELF
>.|TRBJ1-2|TRBV5-1
ASSLYRGGYT
>.|TRBJ2-7|TRBV30
AWKWQGISYEQY
>once|TRBJ2-7|TRBV10-2
ASSETGGLPYEQY
>.|TRBJ2-7|TRBV27
ASSAGQGAYEQY
>.|TRBJ1-5|TRBV28
ASKLGTGFNQPQH
>few|TRBJ2-1|TRBV27
ASSLGASSYNEQF
>.|TRBJ2-7|TRBV5-1
ASSLTINYEQY
>.|TRBJ2-7|TRBV5-1
ASSQRGPYEQY
>.|TRBJ2-6|TRBV5-4
ASSVPGGGPGANVLT
>few|TRBJ1-1|TRBV9
ASSAAGGNRDTEAF
>few|TRBJ2-7|TRBV27
ASSSLTGGGSYEQY
>.|TRBJ2-1|TRBV6-6
ASSHGQGAGVGEQF
>.|TRBJ2-5|TRBV27
ASSSLVGAGETQY
>.|TRBJ2-6|TRBV10-3
AISESTGVSGANVLT
>.|TRBJ2-1|TRBV28
ASSPMDRVYNEQF
>.|TRBJ2-7|TRBV6-5
ASRAFGQYEQY
>.|TRBJ1-2|TRBV7-8
ASSLAPRDYGYT
>.|TRBJ2-2|TRBV5-6
ASSLGQGTGELF
>few|TRBJ1-4|TRBV30
AWQGPATNEKLF
>.|TRBJ2-5|TRBV7-9
ASSLLGARETQY